This T cell receptor beta chain was recorded in a study of T cell changes during pregnancy in multiple sclerosis. The CDR3 is 17 amino acids. CDR1 and CDR2 (germline): SGHDT, YYEEEE. Germline trimming cut 1 base from V and 7 bases from J; bases unmatched to any gene: 9. The method was immunoSEQ multiplex PCR; TCRdb's version includes in-frame clones alone and lacks a portion of them. The sample yields fewer than 70,000 clones, around 89% seen once. The rearrangement joins TRBV5-6 to TRBJ1-4; 11 nucleotides line up with TRBD1. This specimen was peripheral blood, taken in the first trimester of pregnancy. The sequence was obtained from a female donor with multiple sclerosis, enrolled in a pregnancy study. CDR3 DNA sequence: TGTGCCAGCAGCTTGCCCGGACAGGGGGCCGGGGCTGAAAAACTGTTTTTT. Its protein product is CASSLPGQGAGAEKLFF. The full variable domain, completed using reference TRBV5-6 and TRBJ1-4, is DAGVTQSPTHLIKTRGQQVTLRCSPKSGHDTVSWYQQALGQGPQFIFQYYEEEERQRGNFPDRFSGHQFPNYSSELNVNALLLGDSALYLCASSLPGQGAGAEKLFFGSGTQLSVL.